The 7 T cell receptor beta chains listed next were all sequenced from one sample in a study of radiation and T cells in renal cell carcinoma. Produced via immunoSEQ multiplex PCR; TCRdb's table is partial and in-frame only. In the table there are tens of thousands of clones, roughly 80% of which are singletons. Described time point: blood 4 weeks post-SBRT, at nephrectomy. Treatment indicated: 15 Gy SBRT to primary tumor, nephrectomy 4 weeks later. The specimen comprised blood, sampled from a patient whose treatment included radiotherapy and nephrectomy. The receptor set was obtained from a woman in her seventies with renal cell carcinoma.

The V and J genes are TRBV9 and TRBJ2-1, with a tentative D call TRBD2 (5 bases). This CDR3 is built from 16 residues. Looked up from germline, CDR1 is SGDLS and CDR2 is YYNGEE. Trimming shortened V by 4 bases and J by 10 bases, and 24 bases separated the two germline ends. CDR3 bases: TGTGCCAGCAGCCCTAGGACTCTTCTCTCAAATGGCGAGCAGTTCTTC. Amino acid sequence: CASSPRTLLSNGEQFF. The full variable domain, completed using reference TRBV9 and TRBJ2-1, is DSGVTQTPKHLITATGQRVTLRCSPRSGDLSVYWYQQSLDQGLQFLIQYYNGEERAKGNILERFSAQQFPDLHSELNLSSLELGDSALYFCASSPRTLLSNGEQFFGPGTRLTVL.

This clone was seen at least ten times. This chain joins TRBV10-3 and TRBJ2-7; perhaps D is TRBD1 or TRBD2 (5 bases each). Trimming pared 10 bases from V and 4 bases from J, leaving 20 bases between. The CDR3 covers 14 residues. CDR1 is ENHRY, CDR2 SYGVKD, per germline. CDR3 residues: CATQGVDRDYEQYF. CDR3 nucleotide sequence: TGTGCCACCCAGGGCGTAGATCGGGATTACGAGCAGTACTTC.

V is TRBV5-6 and J is TRBJ1-2; 8 bases map to TRBD1. CDR3 length: 15 residues. Germline V CDR1 and CDR2: SGHDT, YYEEEE. The trim removed 2 bases at V and 0 bases at J, leaving 3 bases unmatched. The CDR3 spells CASSFRDRPNYGYTF. The CDR3 DNA reads TGTGCCAGCAGCTTCCGGGACAGGCCTAACTATGGCTACACCTTC.

The rearrangement joins TRBV11-3 to TRBJ2-3; 9 bases align to TRBD2. CDR1 and CDR2 from the germline V gene are SGHNT and YENEEA. CDR3 length: 16 amino acids. After removal of 1 base from V and 2 bases from J, the junction contained 4 bases not matched to a gene. The CDR3 region has the DNA TGTGCCAGCAGCTTAGGGGGCGGGGGGGCCACAGATACGCAGTATTTT. It yields the protein CASSLGGGGATDTQYF.

This chain uses TRBV18 with TRBJ2-1, with 11 positions matching TRBD2. CDR1 KGHSH and CDR2 LQKENI come from the germline V gene. CDR3 length: 18 amino acids. The V and J ends lost 3 bases and 0 bases, in that order; junction bases with no gene match: 7. The CDR3 nucleotides are TGTGCCAGCTCACCCCGGGCCACTAGCGGGAGCTCCTACAATGAGCAGTTCTTC. The encoded protein is CASSPRATSGSSYNEQFF. Looking up the rest from reference TRBV18 and TRBJ2-1 gives the full variable domain: NAGVMQNPRHLVRRRGQEARLRCSPMKGHSHVYWYRQLPEEGLKFMVYLQKENIIDESGMPKERFSAEFPKEGPSILRIQQVVRGDSAAYFCASSPRATSGSSYNEQFFGPGTRLTVL.

J is TRBJ2-5 and V is TRBV7-9; D not certain. This CDR3 is built from 11 residues. V was trimmed by 5 bases and J by 5 bases, leaving 6 bases between them. CDR1 is SEHNR, CDR2 FQNEAQ, per germline (reference sequence). CDR3 sequence: CASSHSETQYF. As DNA, the CDR3 is TGTGCCAGCAGCCACTCGGAGACCCAGTACTTC.

The chain couples TRBV27 to TRBJ1-2; 9 bases fit TRBD1. The CDR3 spans 13 residues. Germline lookup yields CDR1 MNHEY and CDR2 SMNVEV (reference sequence). V lost 5 bases to trimming and J lost 6 bases; unmatched junction nucleotides: 4. The CDR3 spells CASSPQGAHGYTF. The CDR3 coding sequence is TGTGCCAGCAGTCCACAGGGGGCGCATGGCTACACCTTC.